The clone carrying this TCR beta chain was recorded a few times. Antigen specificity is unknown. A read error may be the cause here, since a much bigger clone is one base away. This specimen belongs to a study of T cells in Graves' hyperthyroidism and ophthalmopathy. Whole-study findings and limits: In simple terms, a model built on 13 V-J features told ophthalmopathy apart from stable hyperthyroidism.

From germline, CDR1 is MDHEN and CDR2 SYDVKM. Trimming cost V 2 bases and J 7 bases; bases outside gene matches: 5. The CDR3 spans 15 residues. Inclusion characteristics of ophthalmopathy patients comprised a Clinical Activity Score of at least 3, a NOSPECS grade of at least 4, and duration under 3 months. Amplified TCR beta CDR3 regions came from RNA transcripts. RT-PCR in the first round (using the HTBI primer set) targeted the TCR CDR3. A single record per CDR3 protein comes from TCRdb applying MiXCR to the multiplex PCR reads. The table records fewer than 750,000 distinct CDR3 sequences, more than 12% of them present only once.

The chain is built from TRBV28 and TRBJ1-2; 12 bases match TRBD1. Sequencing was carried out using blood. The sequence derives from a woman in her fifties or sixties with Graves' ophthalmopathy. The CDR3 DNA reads TGTGCCAGCAGTTTAAGGGGACAGGGGGCTGGTGGCTACACCTTC. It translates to CASSLRGQGAGGYTF.